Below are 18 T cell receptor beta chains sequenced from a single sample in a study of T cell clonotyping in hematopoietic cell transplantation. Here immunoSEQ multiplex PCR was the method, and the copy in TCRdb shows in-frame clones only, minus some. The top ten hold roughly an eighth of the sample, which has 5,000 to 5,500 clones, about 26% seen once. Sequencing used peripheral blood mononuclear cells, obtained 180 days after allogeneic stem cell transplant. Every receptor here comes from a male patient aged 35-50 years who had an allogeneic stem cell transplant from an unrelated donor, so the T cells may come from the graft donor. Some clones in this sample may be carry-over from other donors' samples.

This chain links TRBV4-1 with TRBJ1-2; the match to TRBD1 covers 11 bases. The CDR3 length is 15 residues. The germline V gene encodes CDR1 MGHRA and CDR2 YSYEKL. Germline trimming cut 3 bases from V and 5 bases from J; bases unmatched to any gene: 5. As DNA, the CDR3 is TGCGCCAGCAGCCACCCGGGGGACAGGGGGTATGGCTACACCTTC. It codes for CASSHPGDRGYGYTF.

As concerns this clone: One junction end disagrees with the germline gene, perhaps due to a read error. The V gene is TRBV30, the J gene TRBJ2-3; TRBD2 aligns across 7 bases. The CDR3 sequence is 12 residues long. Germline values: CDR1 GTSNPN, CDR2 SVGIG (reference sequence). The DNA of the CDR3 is TGTGCCTGGAGTGCCTCCCTAGCGGTATATCATTTT. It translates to CAWSASLAVYHF.

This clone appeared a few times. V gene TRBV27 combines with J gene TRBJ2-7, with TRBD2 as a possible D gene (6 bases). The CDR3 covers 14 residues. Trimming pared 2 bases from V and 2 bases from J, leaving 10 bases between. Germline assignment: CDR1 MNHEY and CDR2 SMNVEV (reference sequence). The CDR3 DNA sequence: TGTGCCAGCAGTTTACGAGGGGAGGCCTACGAGCAGTACTTC. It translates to CASSLRGEAYEQYF.

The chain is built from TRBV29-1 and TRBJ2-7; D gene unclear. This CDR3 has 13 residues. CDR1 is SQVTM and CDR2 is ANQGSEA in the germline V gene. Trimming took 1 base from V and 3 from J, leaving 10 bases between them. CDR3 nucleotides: TGCAGCGTTGAAGGGCCAGCAGACTACGAGCAGTACTTC. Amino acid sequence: CSVEGPADYEQYF.

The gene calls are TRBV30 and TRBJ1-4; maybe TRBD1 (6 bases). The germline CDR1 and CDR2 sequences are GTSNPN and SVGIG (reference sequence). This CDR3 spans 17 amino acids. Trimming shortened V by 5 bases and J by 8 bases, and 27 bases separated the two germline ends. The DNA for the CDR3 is TGTGCCTGGGGGGGTTATTCTCGGGACTCTCAGGGGGAAAAACTGTTTTTT. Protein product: CAWGGYSRDSQGEKLFF.

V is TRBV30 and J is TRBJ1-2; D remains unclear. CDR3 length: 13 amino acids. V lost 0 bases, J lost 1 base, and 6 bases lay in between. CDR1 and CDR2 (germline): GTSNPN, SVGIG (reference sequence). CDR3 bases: TGTGCCTGGAGTGTAGATTATAACTATGGCTACACCTTC. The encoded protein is CAWSVDYNYGYTF.

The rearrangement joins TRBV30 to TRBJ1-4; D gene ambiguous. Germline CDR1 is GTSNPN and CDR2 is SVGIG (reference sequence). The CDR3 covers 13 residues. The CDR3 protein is CSAGLATNEKLFF. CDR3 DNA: TGTTCCGCGGGCCTCGCAACTAATGAAAAACTGTTTTTT.

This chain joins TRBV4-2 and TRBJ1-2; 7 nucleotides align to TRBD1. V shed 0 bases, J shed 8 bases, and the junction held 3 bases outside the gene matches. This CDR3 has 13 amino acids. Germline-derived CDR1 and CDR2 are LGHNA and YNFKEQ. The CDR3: CASSQEGRGGYTF. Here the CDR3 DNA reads TGTGCCAGCAGCCAAGAGGGCAGGGGGGGCTACACCTTC.

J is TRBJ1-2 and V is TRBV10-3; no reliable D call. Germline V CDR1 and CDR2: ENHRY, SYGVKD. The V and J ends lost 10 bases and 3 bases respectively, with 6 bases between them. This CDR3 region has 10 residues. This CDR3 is CATADYGYTF. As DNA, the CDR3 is TGTGCCACGGCCGACTATGGCTACACCTTC.

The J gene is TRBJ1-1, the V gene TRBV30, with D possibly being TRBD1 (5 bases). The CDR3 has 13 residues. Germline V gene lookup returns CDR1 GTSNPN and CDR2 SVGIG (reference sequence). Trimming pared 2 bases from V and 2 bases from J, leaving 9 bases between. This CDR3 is CAWSRGPNTEAFF. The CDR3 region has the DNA TGTGCCTGGAGTCGGGGCCCCAACACTGAAGCTTTCTTT.

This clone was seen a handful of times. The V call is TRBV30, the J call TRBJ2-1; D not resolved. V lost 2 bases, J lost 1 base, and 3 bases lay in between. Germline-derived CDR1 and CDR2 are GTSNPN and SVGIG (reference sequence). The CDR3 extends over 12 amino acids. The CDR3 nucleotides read TGTGCCTGGAGTTGGTCCTACAATGAGCAGTTCTTC. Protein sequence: CAWSWSYNEQFF. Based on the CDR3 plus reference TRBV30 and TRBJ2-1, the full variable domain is SQTIHQWPATLVQPVGSPLSLECTVEGTSNPNLYWYRQAAGRGLQLLFYSVGIGQISSEVPQNLSASRPQDRQFILSSKKLLLSDSGFYLCAWSWSYNEQFFGPGTRLTVL.

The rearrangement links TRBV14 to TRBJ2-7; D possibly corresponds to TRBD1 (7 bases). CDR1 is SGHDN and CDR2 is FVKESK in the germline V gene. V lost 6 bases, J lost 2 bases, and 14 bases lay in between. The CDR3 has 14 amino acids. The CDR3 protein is CASSIQGGTYEQYF. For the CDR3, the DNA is TGTGCCAGCAGTATCCAGGGGGGCACCTACGAGCAGTACTTC.

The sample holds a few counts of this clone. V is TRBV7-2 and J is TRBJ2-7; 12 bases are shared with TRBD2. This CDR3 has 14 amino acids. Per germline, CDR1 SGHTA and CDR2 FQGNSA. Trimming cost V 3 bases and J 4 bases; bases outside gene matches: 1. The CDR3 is CASSFGTSGYEQYF. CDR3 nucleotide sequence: TGTGCCAGCAGCTTTGGGACTAGCGGGTACGAGCAGTACTTC.

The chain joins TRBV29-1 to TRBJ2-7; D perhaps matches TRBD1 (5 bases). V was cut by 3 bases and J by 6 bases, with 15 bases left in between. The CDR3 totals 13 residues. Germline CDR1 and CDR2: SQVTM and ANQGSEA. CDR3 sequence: CSVEGRAPTEQYF. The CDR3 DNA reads TGCAGCGTTGAGGGCAGGGCACCGACCGAGCAGTACTTC.

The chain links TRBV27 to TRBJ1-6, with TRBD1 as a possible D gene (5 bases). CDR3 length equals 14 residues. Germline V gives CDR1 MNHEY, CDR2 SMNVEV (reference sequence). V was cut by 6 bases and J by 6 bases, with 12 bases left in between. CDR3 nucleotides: TGTGCCAGCAGGATAACAGGTTTTAATTCACCCCTCCACTTT. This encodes CASRITGFNSPLHF.

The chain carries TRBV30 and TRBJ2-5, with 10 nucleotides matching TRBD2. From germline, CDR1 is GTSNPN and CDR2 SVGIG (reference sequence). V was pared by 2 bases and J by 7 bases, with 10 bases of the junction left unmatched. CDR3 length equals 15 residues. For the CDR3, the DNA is TGTGCCTGGAGTCCTAATAGCGGGGGGACAGGGACCCAGTACTTC. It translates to CAWSPNSGGTGTQYF.

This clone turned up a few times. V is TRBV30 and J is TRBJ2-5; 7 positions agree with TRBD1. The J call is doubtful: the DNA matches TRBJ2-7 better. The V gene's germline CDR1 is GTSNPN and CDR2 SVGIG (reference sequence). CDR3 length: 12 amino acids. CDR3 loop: CAWSNTGDEQYF. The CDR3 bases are TGTGCCTGGAGTAATACAGGGGACGAGCAGTACTTC.

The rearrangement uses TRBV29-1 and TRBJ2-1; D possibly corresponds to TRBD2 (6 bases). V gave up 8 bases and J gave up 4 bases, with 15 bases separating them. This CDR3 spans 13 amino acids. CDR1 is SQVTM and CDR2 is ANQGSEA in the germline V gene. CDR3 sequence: CSPWGDGYNEQFF. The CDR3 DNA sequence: TGCAGCCCATGGGGGGACGGATACAATGAGCAGTTCTTC.